This TCR beta chain was sequenced for a study of blood T cell repertoires in COVID-19. Looking at the study overall: PBMCs, B-cell-depleted T cells, or T cells were the source of the cDNA or gDNA that made up the material.

This clone has just a few counts. This CDR3 has 14 residues. The V end was cut by 7 bases, the J end by 4 bases, with 16 bases between. Germline CDR1 is SGHAT and CDR2 is FQNNGV. Measured with immunoSEQ multiplex PCR; TCRdb has only the in-frame clones, and not every one. In the table there are roughly 200,000 clones, about 80% of which are singletons. This sequence was found in a man aged 50-60 years with active or convalescent COVID-19. The gene calls are TRBV11-2 and TRBJ1-1; D call uncertain. The sample taken for sequencing was peripheral blood. Written as DNA, the CDR3 is TGTGCCAGCACCTTGGCCCCCCGAGGCACTGAAGCTTTCTTT. This codes for CASTLAPRGTEAFF.